This T cell receptor beta chain stems from a study of neurological immune-mediated disorders (dated by TCRdb to about 2019). With regard to the full study: Among the roughly 35 multiple sclerosis patients, relapsing-remitting MS accounted for around 30 and secondary progressive MS accounted for 3. The cohort included around 70 subjects: approximately 15 with HAM/TSP, some 34 with multiple sclerosis, and roughly 20 healthy controls. The roughly 100 TCR-beta libraries covered PBMC samples along with longitudinal samples, technical triplicates, and paired sorted CD4+ and CD8+ T-cell subsets. The study compared peripheral blood TCR-beta repertoires of HTLV-I-associated myelopathy (HAM/TSP) patients, multiple sclerosis patients and healthy controls using UMI-based sequencing.

The cysteine opens and the phenylalanine closes a CDR3 of 12 amino acids. The retained sequence is limited to the CDR3, 36 bases, with the frame set at the first base. V was cut back by 2 bases and J by 6 bases, leaving a gap of 8 bases between them. This clonotype was picked up a small number of times. Its antigen has not been determined. Base qualities are missing; no much larger clone stands one base away. cDNA synthesis used template-switch 5'RACE with a primer carrying a 10-nucleotide random unique molecular identifier tagging each TCR transcript. Every sequencing run yielded over 180 million TCR-beta sequences covering 15-18 subjects. The RNeasy kit was used to extract total RNA. Using the KAPA Real-time Library Amplification kit, TCR-beta VDJ regions were amplified with primers for the TCR constant region and the 5'RACE anchor. A first PCR added sample indexes and Illumina adaptors, and a second PCR then raised library yield. The roughly 650 bp TCR product was size-selected on a 2% E-gel SizeSelection system after Ampure bead purification. Before pooling, libraries had their quality checked on a Bioanalyzer, their concentration measured with Qubit, and their quantity determined with the Kapa Library Quantification kit. Paired-end 2 x 150 bp sequencing of the libraries was performed on an Illumina HiSeq 2500. To increase sequence diversity, roughly 24-30% phiX was spiked into each library pool. Per the authors' processing: The UMI-based MiGEC pipeline processed quality-filtered reads and removed over 75% of raw TCR sequences during error correction. IMGT germline references were used for alignment of VDJ genes, and clonotypes were defined by a unique CDR3 amino acid sequence together with V-J genes. Clonal expansion, Shannon diversity, and CDR3 relatedness (CalcPairwiseDistances, ClusterSamples) were evaluated with VDJtools, and phylogenetic trees were built with CLCbio workbench. Clones with at least 8 unique UMIs were defined as expanded, with this threshold being based on coefficient-of-variation modelling across technical triplicates. The public reads were reprocessed in TCRdb via fastp at Q25 and MiXCR, keeping in-frame beta chains. Every CDR3 protein is listed once, alongside the most common genes and DNA of its rows. The V and J calls follow TCRdb's processing rather than the paper's. The sample data list about 46,000 distinct CDR3 sequences, and roughly 4.1% of these were observed just once. 5.5% to 6.5% of the sample is taken by the ten largest.

For the unsorted PBMC libraries, 2 million PBMCs were stored in RNAlater at -80 degrees C until RNA extraction and were used to generate the libraries. The multiple sclerosis patients were enrolled in a US clinical protocol that used magnetic resonance imaging to evaluate disease progression. Peripheral blood was subjected to Ficoll-Hypaque density gradient centrifugation to isolate PBMCs, which were then cryopreserved in liquid nitrogen. Points the paper makes about the study in general: TCR clonal expansion was highest in HAM/TSP patients and lowest in MS patients, with MS patients falling below even healthy controls. In phylogenetic analysis, the repertoires of 18 of 34 MS patients grouped into a cluster of related CDR3 sequences, which suggests a possible signature at the repertoire level. Expanded clones from different subjects shared no identical CDR3 amino acid sequences, which suggests that TCR-beta repertoires were private in all groups. The MS cluster was not associated with any clinical or MRI features, and the authors stated that larger cohorts are needed.

This sequence originates from a woman aged 55-70 years with multiple sclerosis. The sample consisted of PBMCs. The rearrangement combines TRBV12-3 or TRBV12-4 with TRBJ2-7, with TRBD2 as a weak D call on 5 bases. At the DNA level, the sequence is TGTGCCAGCAGTTTAAGCGGCCCCGAGCAGTACTTC. Its amino acids are CASSLSGPEQYF.